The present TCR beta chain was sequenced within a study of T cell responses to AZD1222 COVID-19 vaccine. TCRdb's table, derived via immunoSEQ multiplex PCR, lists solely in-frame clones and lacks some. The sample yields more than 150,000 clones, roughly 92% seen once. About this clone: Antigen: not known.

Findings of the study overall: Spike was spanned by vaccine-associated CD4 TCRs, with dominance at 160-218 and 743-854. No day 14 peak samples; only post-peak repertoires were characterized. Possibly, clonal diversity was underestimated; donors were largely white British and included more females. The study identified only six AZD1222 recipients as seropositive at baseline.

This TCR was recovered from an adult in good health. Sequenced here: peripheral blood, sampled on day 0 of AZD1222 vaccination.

The CDR3 loop is CAISETGEPYNEQFF. As DNA, the CDR3 is TGTGCCATCAGTGAGACAGGGGAACCCTACAATGAGCAGTTCTTC. The rearrangement links TRBV10-3 to TRBJ2-1; TRBD1 matches at 7 bases. The length of the CDR3 is 15 residues. The J segment lost 2 bases and the V segment lost 2 bases, leaving 3 bases of the junction unmatched. Germline V gene lookup returns CDR1 ENHRY and CDR2 SYGVKD.